This is a list of T cell receptor beta chains from one sample in a study of Graves' ophthalmopathy and Graves' hyperthyroidism. MiXCR was run by TCRdb on the multiplex PCR reads, yielding one entry per CDR3 protein. Among about 210,000 distinct CDR3 sequences listed, less than 30% were seen once. Source material: peripheral blood. The receptors shown here come from a man aged 50-60 years with Graves' ophthalmopathy. Each CDR3 is given with its conserved first and last residue. Fields, in order: clone size, V gene, D gene, J gene, CDR3 DNA, CDR3 protein. D genes are given only for firm matches. Expanded clones get a size class; other rows say once, few or many, or leave the size out.

NA	TRBV27	NA	TRBJ2-7	TGTGCCAGCAGTTTCGCCGGGCAGGGTTACGAGCAGTACTTC	CASSFAGQGYEQYF
many	TRBV7-2	TRBD1	TRBJ2-5	TGTGCCAGCAGCCCCCAGACAGGGCCAAAAGAGACCCAGTACTTC	CASSPQTGPKETQYF
many	TRBV7-2	NA	TRBJ2-5	TGTGCCAGCAGCTTAGGCAGGGATAGGGAGACCCAGTACTTC	CASSLGRDRETQYF
many	TRBV11-2	TRBD2	TRBJ2-7	TGTGCCAGCAGATTTAGGACTAGCGGGAGTTCTCGTACCTACGAGCAGTACTTC	CASRFRTSGSSRTYEQYF
many	TRBV20-1	NA	TRBJ1-2	TGCAGTGCTAGGGACTTCACGACTCCTGGAGGCTACACCTTC	CSARDFTTPGGYTF
NA	TRBV7-8	NA	TRBJ1-2	TGTGCCAGCCACTCTGGGGGGGTTGACTATGGCTACACCTTC	CASHSGGVDYGYTF
many	TRBV7-8	NA	TRBJ2-5	TGTGCCAGCAGCCGCGGGACAGCACAAGAGACCCAGTACTTC	CASSRGTAQETQYF
NA	TRBV12-3/TRBV12-4	TRBD2	TRBJ2-7	TGTGCCAGCAGTTTCGGCGGGAGCGTCCCCGAGCAGTACTTC	CASSFGGSVPEQYF
many	TRBV9	TRBD2	TRBJ2-5	TGTGCCAGCGGGGGACTAGCGACAGAGACCCAGTACTTC	CASGGLATETQYF
many	TRBV7-9	NA	TRBJ2-2	TGTGCCAGCAGCTTACAGGGGGGAAGCACCGGGGAGCTGTTTTTT	CASSLQGGSTGELFF
many	TRBV20-1	TRBD1	TRBJ2-2	TGCAGTGCTACCCAGGGGGCTGGGGCCGGGGAGCTGTTTTTT	CSATQGAGAGELFF
many	TRBV27	NA	TRBJ1-6	TGTGCCAGCAGTCGGACGAATTCACCCCTCCACTTT	CASSRTNSPLHF
NA	TRBV6-2/TRBV6-3	NA	TRBJ1-2	TGTGCCAGCAGTCTCGGATCCGGGACGGGTGGCTACACCTTC	CASSLGSGTGGYTF
NA	TRBV6-2/TRBV6-3	TRBD2	TRBJ2-7	TGTGCCAGCAGTTACTCCTTAGGTACTCGGACTAGCGCATTCTCCTACGAGCAGTACTTC	CASSYSLGTRTSAFSYEQYF
many	TRBV12-3/TRBV12-4	NA	TRBJ1-1	TGTGCCAGCAGTTTGGCGGCAAACACTGAAGCTTTCTTT	CASSLAANTEAFF
NA	TRBV6-5	NA	TRBJ2-2	TGTGCCAGCAGTTACTCGTTCGGCAGGGCAGGGACCGGGGAGCTGTTTTTT	CASSYSFGRAGTGELFF
many	TRBV12-3/TRBV12-4	NA	TRBJ2-4	TGTGCCAGCAGTCAGGCAGGGAGAAAAAACATTCAGTACTTC	CASSQAGRKNIQYF
many	TRBV6-1	NA	TRBJ2-2	TGTGCCAGCGTGGACCGCTACACCGGGGAGCTGTTTTTT	CASVDRYTGELFF
many	TRBV19	TRBD2	TRBJ2-7	TGTGCCAGTAGTCCCGGGACTAGCTGGTACGAGCAGTACTTC	CASSPGTSWYEQYF
NA	TRBV6-5	NA	TRBJ2-7	TGTGCCAGCAGTTGGTCTAGCGCTTACGAGCAGTACTTC	CASSWSSAYEQYF
many	TRBV6-2/TRBV6-3	NA	TRBJ2-7	TGTGCCAGCAGTTACGCCTTTCGGCTTAATGCCTACGAGCAGTACTTC	CASSYAFRLNAYEQYF
NA	TRBV12-3/TRBV12-4	NA	TRBJ2-7	TGTGCCAGCAGTTTTTCCGGCAGACACTACGAGCAGTACTTC	CASSFSGRHYEQYF
many	TRBV20-1	TRBD1	TRBJ1-6	TGCAGTGCAGCCGGACAGGTTAATTCACCCCTCCACTTT	CSAAGQVNSPLHF
many	TRBV27	NA	TRBJ1-6	TGTGCCAGCAGTTTCAGGTCTCAATCACCCCTCCACTTT	CASSFRSQSPLHF
many	TRBV20-1	NA	TRBJ2-5	TGCAGTGGGCTGGGATGGGTGGAAGAGACCCAGTACTTC	CSGLGWVEETQYF
many	TRBV4-3	NA	TRBJ2-5	TGCGCCAGCAGCCAAGATCGAATCGGGGCGGGCAGGACCCAAGAGACCCAGTACTTC	CASSQDRIGAGRTQETQYF
many	TRBV11-2	NA	TRBJ2-2	TGTGCCAGCAGCTTAAGAGGGAGGCTAAACACCGGGGAGCTGTTTTTT	CASSLRGRLNTGELFF